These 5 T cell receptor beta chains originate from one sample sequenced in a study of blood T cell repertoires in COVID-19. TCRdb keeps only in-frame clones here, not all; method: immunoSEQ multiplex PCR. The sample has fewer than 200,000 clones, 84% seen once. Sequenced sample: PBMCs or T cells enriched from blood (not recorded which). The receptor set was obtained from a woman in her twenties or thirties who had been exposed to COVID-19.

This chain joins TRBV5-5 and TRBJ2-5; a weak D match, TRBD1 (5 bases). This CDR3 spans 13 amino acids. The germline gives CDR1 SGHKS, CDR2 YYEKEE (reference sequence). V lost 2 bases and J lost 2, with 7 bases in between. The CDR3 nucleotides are TGTGCCAGCAGCTTTAGGGGACAAGAGACCCAGTACTTC. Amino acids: CASSFRGQETQYF.

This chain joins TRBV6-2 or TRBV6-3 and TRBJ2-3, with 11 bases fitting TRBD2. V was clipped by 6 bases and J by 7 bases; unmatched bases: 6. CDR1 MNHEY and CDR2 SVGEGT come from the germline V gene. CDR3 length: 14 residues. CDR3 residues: CASSLAGGLNTQYF. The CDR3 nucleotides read TGTGCCAGCAGCTTAGCGGGGGGGCTAAATACGCAGTATTTT.

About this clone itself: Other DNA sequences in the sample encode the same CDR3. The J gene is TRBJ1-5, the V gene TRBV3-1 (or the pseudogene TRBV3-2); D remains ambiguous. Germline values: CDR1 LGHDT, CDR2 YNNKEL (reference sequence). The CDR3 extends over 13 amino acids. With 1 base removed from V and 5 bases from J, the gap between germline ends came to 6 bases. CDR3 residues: CASSQGSDQPQHF. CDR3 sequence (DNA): TGTGCCAGCAGCCAAGGCTCAGATCAGCCCCAGCATTTT.

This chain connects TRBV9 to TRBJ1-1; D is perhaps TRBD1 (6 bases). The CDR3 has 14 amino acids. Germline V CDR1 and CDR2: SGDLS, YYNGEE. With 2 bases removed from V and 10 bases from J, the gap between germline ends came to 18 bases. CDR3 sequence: CASSVTGRGKGAFF. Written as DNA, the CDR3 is TGTGCCAGCAGCGTGACGGGCAGGGGCAAAGGAGCTTTCTTT.

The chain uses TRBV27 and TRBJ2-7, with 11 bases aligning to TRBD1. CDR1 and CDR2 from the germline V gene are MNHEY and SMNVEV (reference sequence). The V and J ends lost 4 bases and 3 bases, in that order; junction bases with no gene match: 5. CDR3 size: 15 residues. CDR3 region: CASSSGQGAIYEQYF. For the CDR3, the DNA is TGTGCCAGCAGTTCCGGACAGGGGGCGATCTACGAGCAGTACTTC.